This T cell receptor (beta chain) comes out of a study of T-cell reconstitution after alpha-beta-depleted transplantation in children. This CDR3 spans 13 amino acids. Trimming took 5 bases from V and 0 from J, leaving 4 bases between them. Per the germline V gene, CDR1 is SGHNT and CDR2 is YENEEA. Unique molecular identifiers were incorporated when the TCRbeta library was constructed. TCRdb used MiXCR to reprocess the PCR reads, holding one entry per CDR3 protein. Among around 680,000 distinct CDR3 sequences listed, approximately 16% were seen once. This sequence originates from a human donor who donated a stem cell graft to a child with acute myeloid leukemia. The specimen comprised PBMCs from the stem cell graft donor, sampled from the stem cell graft. The J gene is TRBJ2-2, the V gene TRBV11-3; no reliable D call. CDR3 DNA: TGTGCCAGCAGCGTCGCGAACACCGGGGAGCTGTTTTTT. Amino acids: CASSVANTGELFF. The entire variable domain, with the rest obtained from reference TRBV11-3 and TRBJ2-2, is as follows: EAGVVQSPRYKIIEKKQPVAFWCNPISGHNTLYWYLQNLGQGPELLIRYENEEAVDDSQLPKDRFSAERLKGVDSTLKIQPAELGDSAVYLCASSVANTGELFFGEGSRLTVL.